The clone carrying this T cell receptor (beta chain) was counted between two and nine times. CDR3 length equals 16 residues. V dropped 5 bases and J dropped 2; count of bases not matched to a gene: 8. From germline, CDR1 is SGHAT and CDR2 FQNNGV. The entry originates in a study of blood T cell repertoires in COVID-19. Data came from immunoSEQ multiplex PCR; TCRdb stores just in-frame clones and leaves some out. Among about 460,000 clones listed, approximately 86% were seen once. The specimen was PBMCs or T cells enriched from blood (not recorded which). The clonotype originates from a woman aged 60 to 75 who had recovered from COVID-19. The chain has TRBV11-2 and TRBJ2-1, with TRBD1 matching 8 bases. CDR3 DNA sequence: TGTGCCAGCAGCACGTACAGGGGGTCGACCTACAATGAGCAGTTCTTC. It codes for CASSTYRGSTYNEQFF.